Each of the 22 T cell receptor beta chains below was sequenced from the same sample in a study of immune evolution from preneoplasia to lung adenocarcinoma. Profiling relied on immunoSEQ multiplex PCR, and the TCRdb table lists in-frame clones only, not all of them. The data contain thousands of clones, around 80% of them singletons. Sequencing was carried out using FFPE adjacent normal lung tissue. The receptors shown here come from a person aged 70 to 79 with lung adenocarcinoma.

This CDR3 reads CASSISPREAFF. CDR3 bases: TGTGCCAGTAGTATTTCCCCGCGAGAAGCTTTCTTT. The rearrangement links TRBV19 to TRBJ1-1; D unresolved. This CDR3 is built from 12 residues. V was trimmed by 3 bases and J by 8 bases, leaving 10 bases between them. Germline V gene sequence: CDR1 LNHDA, CDR2 SQIVND (reference sequence).

The gene calls are TRBV18 and TRBJ2-5, with D unresolved. Germline CDR1 reads KGHSH; CDR2 reads LQKENI. V was pared by 2 bases and J by 5 bases, with 6 bases between. CDR3 length: 12 amino acids. The CDR3 DNA sequence: TGTGCCAGCTCACCAATGAGGGAGACCCAGTACTTC. Translating gives CASSPMRETQYF.

The chain couples TRBV6-6 to TRBJ2-4; 9 bases are shared with TRBD2. The J segment lost 7 bases and the V segment lost 2 bases, leaving 3 bases of the junction unmatched. Germline CDR1 and CDR2: MNHNY and SVGAGI (reference sequence). The CDR3 is made up of 14 amino acids. The CDR3 is CASSYGSGSNIQYF. In nucleotides, the CDR3 is TGTGCCAGCAGTTACGGTAGCGGGAGTAACATTCAGTACTTC.

The chain combines TRBV7-9 with TRBJ1-3, with no clear D. Germline V lookup: CDR1 SEHNR, CDR2 FQNEAQ (reference sequence). The V end lost 5 bases, the J end lost 2 bases, and 4 bases lay between the germline ends. There are 12 residues in the CDR3. The CDR3 sequence: CASSPPGNTIYF. CDR3 DNA sequence: TGTGCCAGCAGCCCCCCTGGAAACACCATATATTTT. Supplemented by reference TRBV7-9 and TRBJ1-3, the full variable domain reads DTGVSQNPRHKITKRGQNVTFRCDPISEHNRLYWYRQTLGQGPEFLTYFQNEAQLEKSRLLSDRFSAERPKGSFSTLEIQRTEQGDSAMYLCASSPPGNTIYFGEGSWLTVV.

The chain recombines TRBV7-3 with TRBJ2-2; D is undetermined. The V gene's germline CDR1 is SGHTA and CDR2 FQGTGA. Trimming pared 4 bases from V and 5 bases from J, leaving 8 bases between. This CDR3 is built from 13 residues. CDR3 residues: CASSSSWTGELFF. The CDR3 DNA follows: TGTGCCAGCAGCTCCTCGTGGACCGGGGAGCTGTTTTTT.

The chain carries TRBV19 and TRBJ1-2; D is ambiguous. This CDR3 comprises 11 residues. Germline assignment: CDR1 LNHDA and CDR2 SQIVND (reference sequence). The V and J ends lost 10 bases and 0 bases respectively, with 6 bases between them. CDR3 sequence reads: CATGSNYGYTF. The CDR3 coding sequence is TGTGCCACCGGGTCTAACTATGGCTACACCTTC.

The chain uses TRBV29-1 and TRBJ2-1; a weak D match, TRBD1 (6 bases). Germline V gives CDR1 SQVTM, CDR2 ANQGSEA. The CDR3 contains 14 residues. V lost 4 bases, J lost 5 bases, and 15 bases lay in between. CDR3 in DNA: TGCAGCGTTGGTGGTCTGGACAGTCACAATGAGCAGTTCTTC. Amino acids: CSVGGLDSHNEQFF.

This clone was counted a few times. This rearrangement joins TRBV5-6 to TRBJ2-5; possibly TRBD1 for D (6 bases). There are 16 residues in the CDR3. V lost 2 bases to trimming and J lost 0 bases, with 14 bases between them. Germline V gene lookup returns CDR1 SGHDT and CDR2 YYEEEE. CDR3 residues: CASSFLRGSNQETQYF. The CDR3 DNA reads as TGTGCCAGCAGCTTTCTCAGGGGCAGTAACCAAGAGACCCAGTACTTC. The variable domain in full, with the rest retrieved from reference TRBV5-6 and TRBJ2-5, is DAGVTQSPTHLIKTRGQQVTLRCSPKSGHDTVSWYQQALGQGPQFIFQYYEEEERQRGNFPDRFSGHQFPNYSSELNVNALLLGDSALYLCASSFLRGSNQETQYFGPGTRLLVL.

This chain uses TRBV10-2 with TRBJ1-5, with D possibly being TRBD1 (5 bases). The V and J ends lost 0 bases and 4 bases respectively, with 7 bases between them. This CDR3 contains 14 residues. In germline, CDR1 is WSHSY, CDR2 SAAADI. The CDR3 DNA reads TGCGCCAGCAGTGAGTCTGGGGGTAATCAGCCCCAGCATTTT. It yields the protein CASSESGGNQPQHF.

The rearrangement joins TRBV11-2 to TRBJ2-3; D not resolved. CDR3 length: 14 residues. Trimming pared 1 base from V and 6 bases from J, leaving 11 bases between. Germline V gene sequence: CDR1 SGHAT, CDR2 FQNNGV. CDR3 DNA: TGTGCCAGCAGCTTAGGCCCGGTGAGCGATACGCAGTATTTT. Its translation: CASSLGPVSDTQYF.

This sequence joins TRBV7-2 and TRBJ2-5, with 9 nucleotides matching TRBD1. The germline V gene has CDR1 SGHTA and CDR2 FQGNSA. V lost 3 bases and J lost 5; bases outside the gene matches: 13. CDR3 length equals 17 residues. CDR3 protein: CASSLGQGLRVRETQYF. In nucleotides, the CDR3 is TGTGCCAGCAGCTTGGGACAGGGTCTGAGGGTCCGGGAGACCCAGTACTTC.

The V and J genes are TRBV27 and TRBJ1-2; D is possibly TRBD1 (5 bases). Germline CDR1 is MNHEY and CDR2 is SMNVEV (reference sequence). The CDR3 covers 15 residues. The V end lost 5 bases, the J end lost 1 base, and 14 bases lay between the germline ends. The CDR3 is CASSPGTGFNYGYTF. The CDR3 coding sequence is TGTGCCAGCAGTCCCGGAACAGGCTTTAACTATGGCTACACCTTC.

The chain joins TRBV5-4 to TRBJ2-3, with 15 positions matching TRBD2. CDR3 size: 15 residues. CDR1 and CDR2 (germline): SGHNT, YYREEE (reference sequence). J was trimmed by 6 bases and V by 6 bases; bases with no gene match: 5. CDR3 in amino acids: CASNPGTSGGDTQYF. The DNA for the CDR3 is TGTGCCAGCAACCCAGGGACTAGCGGGGGGGATACGCAGTATTTT.

The V gene is TRBV11-1, the J gene TRBJ2-2; D gene ambiguous. CDR1 is SGHAT, CDR2 FQDESV, per germline (reference sequence). Deletions cut 1 base from V and 5 bases from J, with 5 bases between. The CDR3 contains 13 residues. This chain's CDR3 is CASSLGGTGELFF. The CDR3 DNA reads as TGTGCCAGCAGCTTAGGCGGAACCGGGGAGCTGTTTTTT.

The chain employs TRBV11-1 and TRBJ2-7, with TRBD2 as a possible D gene (6 bases). With 5 bases removed from V and 2 bases from J, the gap between germline ends came to 13 bases. This CDR3 spans 14 amino acids. The germline CDR1 and CDR2 sequences are SGHAT and FQDESV (reference sequence). CDR3 region: CASSGRLGTYEQYF. The CDR3 coding sequence is TGTGCCAGCAGCGGGCGACTAGGAACCTACGAGCAGTACTTC.

The CDR3 bases are TGTGCCAGCAGCTTGCGAGGAGGGCCGGGAGATACGCAGTATTTT. Translating it yields CASSLRGGPGDTQYF. The gene calls are TRBV7-2 and TRBJ2-3; possibly TRBD2 for D (6 bases). This CDR3 region has 15 residues. The V gene lost 3 bases and the J gene lost 5 bases, with 15 bases spanning the gap. From germline, CDR1 is SGHTA and CDR2 FQGNSA.

The rearrangement uses TRBV6-5 and TRBJ1-3; 7 bases map to TRBD1. V was clipped by 4 bases and J by 2 bases; unmatched bases: 5. This CDR3 region has 15 residues. Germline values: CDR1 MNHEY, CDR2 SVGAGI. This CDR3 reads CASSSTGVAGNTIYF. The CDR3 nucleotides read TGTGCCAGCAGTTCCACAGGGGTTGCTGGAAACACCATATATTTT.

The rearrangement uses TRBV19 and TRBJ1-5; 8 bases match TRBD1. The junction had 11 bases not matched to a gene; V was cut back by 3 bases and J by 4 bases. Per the germline V gene, CDR1 is LNHDA and CDR2 is SQIVND (reference sequence). This CDR3 is 17 amino acids long. The CDR3 sequence: CASSIPRGQGENQPQHF. CDR3 bases: TGTGCCAGTAGTATTCCGCGCGGACAGGGTGAAAATCAGCCCCAGCATTTT.

This clone is judged large. Here the CDR3 reads CASSEASGGEQFF. CDR3 nucleotides: TGTGCCAGCAGTGAAGCGTCCGGGGGGGAGCAGTTCTTC. The rearrangement uses TRBV6-1 and TRBJ2-1; 7 bases are shared with TRBD2. The CDR3 contains 13 residues. V lost 0 bases and J lost 10; bases outside the gene matches: 3. Germline V gene data show CDR1 as MNHNS and CDR2 as SASEGT.

The V and J genes are TRBV13 and TRBJ2-1, with a tentative D call TRBD1 (6 bases). Trimming stripped 1 base from V and 8 bases from J, with 9 bases between. CDR1 PRHDT and CDR2 FYEKMQ come from the germline V gene (reference sequence). CDR3 length equals 13 residues. CDR3 DNA: TGTGCCAGCAGCTTAGTGGGGGCATATGAGCAGTTCTTC. Encoded protein: CASSLVGAYEQFF.

This clone was detected a few times. V usage is TRBV5-4 and J usage is TRBJ2-7; D is perhaps TRBD2 (6 bases). CDR1 is SGHNT and CDR2 is YYREEE in the germline V gene (reference sequence). The CDR3 consists of 15 residues. Trimming cost V 4 bases and J 1 base, with 15 bases left between them. The chain's CDR3 is CASSRLGGGSYEQYF. The CDR3 nucleotides are TGTGCCAGCAGCCGGCTGGGGGGTGGTTCCTACGAGCAGTACTTC.

The rearrangement links TRBV9 to TRBJ1-3; no firm D call. Looked up from germline, CDR1 is SGDLS and CDR2 is YYNGEE. V lost 4 bases and J 5 bases, leaving 16 bases between the germline ends. The CDR3 has 15 residues. The CDR3 DNA reads TGTGCCAGCAGCTCAACCGGGTCCAGGAGAAACACCATATATTTT. This gives the protein CASSSTGSRRNTIYF.